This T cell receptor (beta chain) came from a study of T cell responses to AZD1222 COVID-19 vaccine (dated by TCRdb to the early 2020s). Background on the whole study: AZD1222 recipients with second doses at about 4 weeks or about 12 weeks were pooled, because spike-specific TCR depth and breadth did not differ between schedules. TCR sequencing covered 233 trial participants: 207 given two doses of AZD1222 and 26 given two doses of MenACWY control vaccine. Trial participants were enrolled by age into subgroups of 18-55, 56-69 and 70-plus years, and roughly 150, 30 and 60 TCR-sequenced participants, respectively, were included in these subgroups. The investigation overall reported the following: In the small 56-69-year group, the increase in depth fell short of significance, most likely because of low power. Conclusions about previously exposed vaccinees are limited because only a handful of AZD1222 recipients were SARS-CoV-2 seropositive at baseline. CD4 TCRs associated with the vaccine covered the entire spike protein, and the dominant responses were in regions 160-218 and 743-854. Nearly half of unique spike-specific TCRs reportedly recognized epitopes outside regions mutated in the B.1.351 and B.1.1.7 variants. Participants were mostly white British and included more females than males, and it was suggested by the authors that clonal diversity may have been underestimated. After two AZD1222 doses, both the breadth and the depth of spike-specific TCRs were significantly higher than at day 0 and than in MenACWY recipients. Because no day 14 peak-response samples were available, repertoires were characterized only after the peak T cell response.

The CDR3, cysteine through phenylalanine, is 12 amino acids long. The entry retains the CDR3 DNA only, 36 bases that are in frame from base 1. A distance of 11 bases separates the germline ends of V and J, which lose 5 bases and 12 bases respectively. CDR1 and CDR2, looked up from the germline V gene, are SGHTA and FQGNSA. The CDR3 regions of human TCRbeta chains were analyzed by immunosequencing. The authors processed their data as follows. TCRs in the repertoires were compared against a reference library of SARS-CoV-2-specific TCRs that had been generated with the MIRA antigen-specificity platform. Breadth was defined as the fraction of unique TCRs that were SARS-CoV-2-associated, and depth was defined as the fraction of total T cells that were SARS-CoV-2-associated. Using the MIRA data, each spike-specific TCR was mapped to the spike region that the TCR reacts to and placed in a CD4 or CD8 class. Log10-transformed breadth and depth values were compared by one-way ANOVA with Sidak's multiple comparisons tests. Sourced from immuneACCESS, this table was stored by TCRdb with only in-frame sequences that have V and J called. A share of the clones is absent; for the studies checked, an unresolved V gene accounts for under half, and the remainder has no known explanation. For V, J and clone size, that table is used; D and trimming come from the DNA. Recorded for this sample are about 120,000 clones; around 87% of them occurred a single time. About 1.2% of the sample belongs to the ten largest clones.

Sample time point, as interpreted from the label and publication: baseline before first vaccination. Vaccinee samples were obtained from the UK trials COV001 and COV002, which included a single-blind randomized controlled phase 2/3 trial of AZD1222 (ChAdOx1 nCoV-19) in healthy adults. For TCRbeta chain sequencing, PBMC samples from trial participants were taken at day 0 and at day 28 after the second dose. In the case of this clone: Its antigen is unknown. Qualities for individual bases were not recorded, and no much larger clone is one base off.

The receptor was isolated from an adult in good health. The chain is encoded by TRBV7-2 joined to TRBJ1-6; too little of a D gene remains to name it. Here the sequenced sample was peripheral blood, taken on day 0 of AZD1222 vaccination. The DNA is TGTGCCAGCAGCGTAAAGGGAGGACCCCTCCACTTT. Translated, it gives CASSVKGGPLHF.